The T cell receptor beta chain under discussion was sequenced for a study of T cell repertoires in aging, cancer and after chemotherapy. Study details: Around 10 million TCR reads were in the whole dataset. Study results and limitations: Median generation probability rose over the chemotherapy interval in each cancer cohort, suggesting rebound thymic output.

Rearranged V-D-J TRB sequences were amplified with a mixed TRB-A/B primer pool. A single record per CDR3 protein comes from TCRdb applying MiXCR to the multiplex PCR reads. The table shows around 10,000 distinct CDR3 sequences, with about 35% occurring only once. Peripheral blood genomic DNA, not sorted cells or RNA, was the template. Points on this clonotype: Antigen specificity is unknown.

V dropped 3 bases and J dropped 5; count of bases not matched to a gene: 12. The CDR3 runs to 16 residues. The V gene's germline CDR1 is LNHDA and CDR2 SQIVND (reference sequence). This TCR derives from a human donor in good health. The sequenced sample consisted of blood. V gene TRBV19 combines with J gene TRBJ2-7; 8 positions match TRBD2. The CDR3 region is CASSIGVRGASHEQYF. Written as DNA, the CDR3 is TGTGCCAGTAGTATTGGCGTGCGGGGGGCTAGCCACGAGCAGTACTTC.